There are many counts of the clone carrying this T cell receptor (beta chain). Its antigen is unidentified. The entry originates in a study of CD8 T cells in ankylosing spondylitis. Study-wide results and limits: About 8 highly homologous variants made up a TCR beta motif, and this motif appeared characteristic of ankylosing spondylitis blood. Reports say disease-linked clones showed up significantly more in matched ankylosing spondylitis synovial fluid. Those disease-linked clones were CD8+; they were also relatively rare in peripheral blood.

The CDR3 is made up of 13 amino acids. V dropped 4 bases and J dropped 6 bases, with 11 bases sitting between them. Germline V gene sequence: CDR1 SGHTA, CDR2 FQGNSA. A single record per CDR3 protein comes from TCRdb applying MiXCR to the 5' RACE reads. The data contain approximately 520,000 distinct CDR3 sequences, about 5.2% of them seen just once; the ten biggest clones take up roughly 3.5%. V usage is TRBV7-2 and J usage is TRBJ2-3; the D is unclear. The sequence derives from a male donor with ankylosing spondylitis. The source material was blood, either unsorted or a sorted T cell fraction (not recorded which). In DNA, the CDR3 is TGTGCCAGCAGCTCCCGGACCCGTGATACGCAGTATTTT. Translation: CASSSRTRDTQYF.